This section outlines one T cell receptor beta chain sequence together with its context. The antigen remains undetermined. Germline CDR1 reads MDHEN; CDR2 reads SYDVKM. The CDR3 is 15 amino acids. Between the trimmed V and J ends, which lost 6 bases and 1 base, there was a span of 13 bases. This sample is drawn from a study of OX40 agonist ivuxolimab in advanced cancers. This table comes from immunoSEQ multiplex PCR, and its TCRdb copy is limited to in-frame clones, with some not included. The sample shows 65,000 to 80,000 clones, approximately 91% of them seen only once. General study findings and limits: On average, CD8+ T cells had more expanded clones than CD4+. Dosing at 0.1 to 3.0 mg/kg was accompanied by clonal expansion of CD4+ and CD8+ blood T cells by week 6.

This TCR was sampled from an adult with an advanced solid tumor such as melanoma, head and neck, liver or kidney cancer. This specimen consisted of CD4+ or CD8+ T cells sorted from blood, obtained in a trial of the OX40 agonist ivuxolimab. V and J are TRBV28 and TRBJ1-5; no clear D gene. CDR3 nucleotide sequence: TGTGCCAGCAGACCCTCCACAAAAAGCAATCAGCCCCAGCATTTT. Protein: CASRPSTKSNQPQHF.